What follows are 24 T cell receptor beta chains derived from one specimen sequenced in a study of radiotherapy plus CTLA-4 blockade in lung cancer. Some clones are missing from TCRdb's copy, which holds only in-frame ones; the method was immunoSEQ multiplex PCR. The table lists around 90,000 clones, 83% of them singletons. This sample comprised peripheral blood, obtained from a patient treated with radiotherapy plus ipilimumab. The receptors here all came from a human donor with non-small cell lung cancer who had stable disease on radiotherapy plus ipilimumab.

The chain is built from TRBV9 and TRBJ2-1; 13 bases agree with TRBD2. V was pared by 7 bases and J by 7 bases, with 5 bases of the junction left unmatched. From germline, CDR1 is SGDLS and CDR2 YYNGEE. This CDR3 has 14 residues. The DNA for the CDR3 is TGTGCCAGCTCGGGGACTAGCGGGGTTAATGAGCAGTTCTTC. This gives the protein CASSGTSGVNEQFF. Full variable domain (remainder filled in from reference TRBV9 and TRBJ2-1): DSGVTQTPKHLITATGQRVTLRCSPRSGDLSVYWYQQSLDQGLQFLIQYYNGEERAKGNILERFSAQQFPDLHSELNLSSLELGDSALYFCASSGTSGVNEQFFGPGTRLTVL.

The V and J genes are TRBV5-4 and TRBJ1-2; D is perhaps TRBD1 (6 bases). Deletions cut 1 base from V and 8 bases from J, with 12 bases between. CDR1 is SGHNT, CDR2 YYREEE, per germline (reference sequence). This CDR3 region has 13 residues. The CDR3 loop is CASSLLGGWGYTF. In DNA, the CDR3 is TGTGCCAGCAGCTTGTTAGGGGGGTGGGGCTACACCTTC. Full variable domain (outside the CDR3, taken from reference TRBV5-4 and TRBJ1-2): ETGVTQSPTHLIKTRGQQVTLRCSSQSGHNTVSWYQQALGQGPQFIFQYYREEENGRGNFPPRFSGLQFPNYSSELNVNALELDDSALYLCASSLLGGWGYTFGSGTRLTVV.

The chain has TRBV5-1 and TRBJ2-7, with D unclear. The V and J ends lost 0 bases and 1 base respectively, with 5 bases between them. CDR1 and CDR2 from the germline V gene are SGHRS and YFSETQ. The CDR3 covers 13 residues. Written as DNA, the CDR3 is TGCGCCAGCAGCTTGGAATTTTCCTACGAGCAGTACTTC. Protein product: CASSLEFSYEQYF. Looking up the rest from reference TRBV5-1 and TRBJ2-7 gives the full variable domain: KAGVTQTPRYLIKTRGQQVTLSCSPISGHRSVSWYQQTPGQGLQFLFEYFSETQRNKGNFPGRFSGRQFSNSRSEMNVSTLELGDSALYLCASSLEFSYEQYFGPGTRLTVT.

The CDR3 sequence is CASSLPGRSGEQYF. For the CDR3, the DNA is TGTGCCAGCAGTTTACCGGGACGGTCGGGCGAGCAGTACTTC. The V and J genes are TRBV28 and TRBJ2-7, with D perhaps matching TRBD1 or TRBD2 (5 bases each). The V and J ends lost 2 bases and 6 bases respectively, with 14 bases between them. CDR1 and CDR2 (germline): MDHEN, SYDVKM. CDR3 length: 14 amino acids.

J is TRBJ1-1 and V is TRBV10-2, with TRBD1 as a possible D gene (6 bases). V was trimmed by 5 bases and J by 6 bases, leaving 10 bases between them. This CDR3 is 12 amino acids long. Germline lookup yields CDR1 WSHSY and CDR2 SAAADI. The CDR3 sequence is CASSWRGAEAFF. The CDR3 DNA reads as TGCGCCAGCAGTTGGAGGGGGGCTGAAGCTTTCTTT.

The sample holds one count of this clone. The chain has TRBV29-1 and TRBJ1-5; perhaps TRBD1 as D (6 bases). Germline V gives CDR1 SQVTM, CDR2 ANQGSEA. There are 14 residues in the CDR3. V was clipped by 7 bases and J by 3 bases, with 16 bases between them. The CDR3, as DNA: TGCAGCGCTACCGAGACAGGTTACAATCAGCCCCAGCATTTT. It encodes CSATETGYNQPQHF.

The rearrangement joins TRBV2 to TRBJ2-7; TRBD2 matches at 12 bases. Germline assignment: CDR1 SNHLY and CDR2 FYNNEI. There are 16 residues in the CDR3. V gave up 4 bases and J gave up 3 bases; unmatched junction bases: 7. In nucleotides, the CDR3 is TGTGCCAGCAGTGTCGGCCTAGCGGGGGGGCTCTACGAGCAGTACTTC. Translation gives CASSVGLAGGLYEQYF.

V gene TRBV7-6 combines with J gene TRBJ1-1; D unresolved. Germline-derived CDR1 and CDR2 are SGHVS and FNYEAQ. Trimming left V 5 bases short and J 1 base short, with 14 bases between. The length of the CDR3 is 15 residues. The CDR3 DNA is TGTGCCAGCAGCGAACCGGGTCCTAGGAACACTGAAGCTTTCTTT. Translation gives CASSEPGPRNTEAFF.

This clone was observed a few times. The chain employs TRBV9 and TRBJ1-3; D is perhaps TRBD1 (5 bases). The CDR3 is 13 residues long. Per the germline V gene, CDR1 is SGDLS and CDR2 is YYNGEE. The ends were cut back, 4 bases at V and 7 bases at J, with 12 bases in the middle. The CDR3 nucleotides read TGTGCCAGCAGCCCCGGGGCAGGTAACACCATATATTTT. Translation: CASSPGAGNTIYF.

This chain connects TRBV5-4 to TRBJ2-5; the match to TRBD1 covers 9 bases. The CDR3 loop spans 12 amino acids. Germline V CDR1 and CDR2: SGHNT, YYREEE (reference sequence). The junction had 0 bases not matched to a gene; V was cut back by 4 bases and J by 5 bases. CDR3 loop: CASSGQGETQYF. CDR3 in DNA: TGTGCCAGCAGCGGACAGGGGGAGACCCAGTACTTC. The variable domain in full, with the rest retrieved from reference TRBV5-4 and TRBJ2-5, is ETGVTQSPTHLIKTRGQQVTLRCSSQSGHNTVSWYQQALGQGPQFIFQYYREEENGRGNFPPRFSGLQFPNYSSELNVNALELDDSALYLCASSGQGETQYFGPGTRLLVL.

This sequence joins TRBV25-1 and TRBJ2-4, with a tentative D call TRBD2 (6 bases). The CDR3 is made up of 17 amino acids. V gave up 1 base and J gave up 8 bases, with 21 bases separating them. Germline assignment: CDR1 MGHDK and CDR2 SYGVNS. The CDR3 here is CASSEFGTPVLGDIQYF. CDR3 DNA: TGTGCCAGCAGTGAATTCGGGACTCCGGTACTAGGAGACATTCAGTACTTC.

This clone occurred a few times. The chain employs TRBV6-1 and TRBJ2-7, with D maybe TRBD1 (6 bases). Germline V gene data show CDR1 as MNHNS and CDR2 as SASEGT. The V gene lost 7 bases and the J gene lost 5 bases, with 15 bases spanning the gap. There are 13 residues in the CDR3. As DNA, the CDR3 is TGTGCCAGCAATGTTTACGGACAGAACGAGCAGTACTTC. It is translated as CASNVYGQNEQYF.

V gene TRBV5-4 combines with J gene TRBJ2-3; a possible D gene is TRBD1 (6 bases). Germline V lookup: CDR1 SGHNT, CDR2 YYREEE (reference sequence). V lost 4 bases to trimming and J lost 0 bases, with 15 bases between them. CDR3 size: 16 residues. The CDR3 DNA follows: TGTGCCAGCAGCAATCTGGACAGTTCTAGCACAGATACGCAGTATTTT. This encodes CASSNLDSSSTDTQYF.

V and J are TRBV7-3 and TRBJ2-5; D perhaps matches TRBD1 (6 bases). Germline-derived CDR1 and CDR2 are SGHTA and FQGTGA. V gave up 5 bases and J gave up 5 bases, with 12 bases separating them. The CDR3 spans 13 residues. DNA for the CDR3: TGTGCCAGCAGCCCAGGGGCTTTGGAGACCCAGTACTTC. Translated, it gives CASSPGALETQYF.

The gene calls are TRBV7-3 and TRBJ1-1; unclear D gene. Germline lookup yields CDR1 SGHTA and CDR2 FQGTGA. This CDR3 region has 13 residues. Trimming took off 2 bases at V and 4 bases at J, with 8 bases between the two ends. In DNA, the CDR3 is TGTGCCAGCAGCTTACACCGGAGCACTGAAGCTTTCTTT. It is translated as CASSLHRSTEAFF.

The chain joins TRBV28 to TRBJ2-7; the D is unclear. Per germline, CDR1 MDHEN and CDR2 SYDVKM. With 4 bases removed from V and 0 bases from J, the gap between germline ends came to 1 base. The CDR3 extends over 11 amino acids. The CDR3 DNA is TGTGCCAGCAGTTACTCCTACGAGCAGTACTTC. The encoded protein is CASSYSYEQYF. Variable domain in full (rest from reference TRBV28 and TRBJ2-7): DVKVTQSSRYLVKRTGEKVFLECVQDMDHENMFWYRQDPGLGLRLIYFSYDVKMKEKGDIPEGYSVSREKKERFSLILESASTNQTSMYLCASSYSYEQYFGPGTRLTVT.

This rearrangement joins TRBV6-5 to TRBJ1-4, with D possibly matching TRBD1 (5 bases). The CDR3 runs to 14 residues. The V end was cut by 5 bases, the J end by 7 bases, with 14 bases between. CDR1 and CDR2 from the germline V gene are MNHEY and SVGAGI. This chain's CDR3 is CASSTGGGSEKLFF. CDR3 DNA: TGTGCCAGCAGTACGGGGGGAGGAAGTGAAAAACTGTTTTTT.

This sequence joins TRBV30 and TRBJ1-1; the D gene is possibly TRBD1 (6 bases). This CDR3 is built from 14 residues. The V gene's germline CDR1 is GTSNPN and CDR2 SVGIG (reference sequence). The V gene lost 5 bases and the J gene lost 4 bases, with 17 bases spanning the gap. The CDR3 reads CAWYPGPRGTEAFF. The CDR3 nucleotides read TGTGCCTGGTATCCGGGCCCCAGGGGCACTGAAGCTTTCTTT.

This clone has just a few counts. This chain uses TRBV19 with TRBJ2-7; 11 nucleotides align to TRBD2. This CDR3 has 13 amino acids. The V gene end was trimmed by 10 bases and the J gene end by 6 bases; junction bases not matched to a gene: 8. Looked up from germline, CDR1 is LNHDA and CDR2 is SQIVND (reference sequence). The CDR3: CATNPGTSGEQYF. The CDR3, as DNA: TGTGCCACTAACCCCGGGACTAGCGGCGAGCAGTACTTC. Full variable domain (missing parts from reference TRBV19 and TRBJ2-7): DGGITQSPKYLFRKEGQNVTLSCEQNLNHDAMYWYRQDPGQGLRLIYYSQIVNDFQKGDIAEGYSVSREKKESFPLTVTSAQKNPTAFYLCATNPGTSGEQYFGPGTRLTVT.

In this sample, this clone turned up a few times. The chain uses TRBV6-5 and TRBJ1-6; D is ambiguous. CDR1 and CDR2 (germline): MNHEY, SVGAGI. The CDR3 has 15 amino acids. V lost 2 bases to trimming and J lost 6 bases, with 11 bases between them. In nucleotides, the CDR3 is TGTGCCAGCAGTTACCCTTTAGGGTTTAATTCACCCCTCCACTTT. It specifies CASSYPLGFNSPLHF.

The chain uses TRBV30 and TRBJ1-3; no reliable D call. V lost 8 bases to trimming and J lost 5 bases, with 10 bases between them. The CDR3 has 11 amino acids. Germline CDR1 GTSNPN, CDR2 SVGIG (reference sequence). The CDR3 is CAVATRNTIYF. CDR3 nucleotide sequence: TGTGCCGTGGCGACACGAAACACCATATATTTT.

The chain uses TRBV30 and TRBJ1-6; a possible D gene is TRBD1 (6 bases). Per germline, CDR1 GTSNPN and CDR2 SVGIG (reference sequence). The CDR3 has 13 residues. V was pared by 4 bases and J by 8 bases, with 12 bases between. The CDR3 here is CAWKKDRDSPLHF. The CDR3 nucleotides read TGTGCCTGGAAGAAGGACAGAGATTCACCCCTCCACTTT.

The rearrangement joins TRBV7-6 to TRBJ2-1; TRBD2 agrees at 8 bases. Germline CDR1 is SGHVS and CDR2 is FNYEAQ. V was clipped by 4 bases and J by 0 bases; unmatched bases: 8. The length of the CDR3 is 17 residues. CDR3 DNA: TGTGCCAGCAGCTCCCGGGGGAGCGGGAGCTCCTACAATGAGCAGTTCTTC. This gives the protein CASSSRGSGSSYNEQFF.

V is TRBV19 and J is TRBJ2-5; 7 bases are a match to TRBD1. The germline gives CDR1 LNHDA, CDR2 SQIVND (reference sequence). This CDR3 comprises 15 residues. V lost 3 bases to trimming and J lost 0 bases; unmatched junction nucleotides: 4. The CDR3 DNA is TGTGCCAGTAGTATGACAGGGAGAAACCAAGAGACCCAGTACTTC. It encodes CASSMTGRNQETQYF. Looking up the rest from reference TRBV19 and TRBJ2-5 gives the full variable domain: DGGITQSPKYLFRKEGQNVTLSCEQNLNHDAMYWYRQDPGQGLRLIYYSQIVNDFQKGDIAEGYSVSREKKESFPLTVTSAQKNPTAFYLCASSMTGRNQETQYFGPGTRLLVL.